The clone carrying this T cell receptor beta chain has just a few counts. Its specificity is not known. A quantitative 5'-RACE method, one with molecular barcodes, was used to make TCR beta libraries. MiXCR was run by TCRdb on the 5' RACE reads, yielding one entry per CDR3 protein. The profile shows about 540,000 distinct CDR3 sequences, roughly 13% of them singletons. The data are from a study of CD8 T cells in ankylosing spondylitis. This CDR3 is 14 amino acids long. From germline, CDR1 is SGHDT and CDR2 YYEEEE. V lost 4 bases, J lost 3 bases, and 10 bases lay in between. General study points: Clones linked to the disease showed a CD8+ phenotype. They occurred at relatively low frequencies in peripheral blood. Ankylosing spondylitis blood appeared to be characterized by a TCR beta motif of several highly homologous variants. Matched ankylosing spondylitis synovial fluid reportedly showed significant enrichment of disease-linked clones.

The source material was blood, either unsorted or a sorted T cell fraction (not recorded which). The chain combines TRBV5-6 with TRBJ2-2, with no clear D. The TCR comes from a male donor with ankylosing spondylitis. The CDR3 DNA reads TGTGCCAGCAGCCATAGGCCCTACACCGGGGAGCTGTTTTTT. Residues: CASSHRPYTGELFF.